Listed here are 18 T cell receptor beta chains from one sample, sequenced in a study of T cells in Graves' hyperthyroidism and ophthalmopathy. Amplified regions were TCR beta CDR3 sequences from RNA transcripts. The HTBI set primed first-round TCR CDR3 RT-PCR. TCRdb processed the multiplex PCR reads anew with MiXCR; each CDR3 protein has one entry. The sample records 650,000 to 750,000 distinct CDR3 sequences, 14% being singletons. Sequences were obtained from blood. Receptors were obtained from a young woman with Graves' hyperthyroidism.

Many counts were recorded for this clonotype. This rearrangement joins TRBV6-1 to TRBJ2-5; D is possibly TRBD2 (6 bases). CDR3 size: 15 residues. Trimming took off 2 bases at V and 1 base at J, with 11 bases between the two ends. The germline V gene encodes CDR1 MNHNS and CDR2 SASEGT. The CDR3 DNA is TGTGCCAGCAGTGAAAGTCTAGCGTTCCAAGAGACCCAGTACTTC. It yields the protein CASSESLAFQETQYF.

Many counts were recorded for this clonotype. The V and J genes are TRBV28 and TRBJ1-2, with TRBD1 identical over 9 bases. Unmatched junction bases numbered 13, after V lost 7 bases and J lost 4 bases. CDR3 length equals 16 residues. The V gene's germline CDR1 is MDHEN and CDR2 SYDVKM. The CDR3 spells CASNPPGTGLFYGYTF. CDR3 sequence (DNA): TGTGCCAGCAATCCGCCGGGGACAGGGCTATTCTATGGCTACACCTTC.

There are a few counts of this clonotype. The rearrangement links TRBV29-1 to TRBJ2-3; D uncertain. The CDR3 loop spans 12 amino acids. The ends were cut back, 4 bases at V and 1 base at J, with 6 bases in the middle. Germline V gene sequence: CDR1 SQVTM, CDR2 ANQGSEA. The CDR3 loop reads CSVVGGTDTQYF. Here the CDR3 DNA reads TGCAGCGTTGTGGGCGGCACAGATACGCAGTATTTT.

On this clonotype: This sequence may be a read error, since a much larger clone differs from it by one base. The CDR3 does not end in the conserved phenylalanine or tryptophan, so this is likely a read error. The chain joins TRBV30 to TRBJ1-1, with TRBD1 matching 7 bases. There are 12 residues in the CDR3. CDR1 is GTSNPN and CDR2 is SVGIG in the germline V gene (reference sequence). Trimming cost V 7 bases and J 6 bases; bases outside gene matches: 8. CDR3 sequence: CAYRTGVSEAFL. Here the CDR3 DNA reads TGTGCCTACCGCACAGGGGTCTCTGAAGCTTTCCTT.

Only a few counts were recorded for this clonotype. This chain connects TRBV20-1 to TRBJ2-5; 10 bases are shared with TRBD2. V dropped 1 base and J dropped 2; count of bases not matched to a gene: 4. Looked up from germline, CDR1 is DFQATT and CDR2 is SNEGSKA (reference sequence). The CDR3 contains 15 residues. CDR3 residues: CSARVGTSVQETQYF. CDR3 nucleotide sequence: TGCAGTGCTAGAGTCGGGACTAGCGTGCAAGAGACCCAGTACTTC.

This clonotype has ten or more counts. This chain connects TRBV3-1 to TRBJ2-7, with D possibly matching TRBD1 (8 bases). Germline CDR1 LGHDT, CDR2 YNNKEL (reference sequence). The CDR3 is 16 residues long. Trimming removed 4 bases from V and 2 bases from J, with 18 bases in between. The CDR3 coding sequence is TGTGCCAGCAGCCCAAGCTACAGGGGGGGGACCTACGAGCAGTACTTC. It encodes CASSPSYRGGTYEQYF.

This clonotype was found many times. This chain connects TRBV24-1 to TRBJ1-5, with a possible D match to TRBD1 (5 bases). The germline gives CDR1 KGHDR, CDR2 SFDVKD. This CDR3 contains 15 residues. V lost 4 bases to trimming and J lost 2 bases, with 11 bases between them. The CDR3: CATSEGELGNQPQHF. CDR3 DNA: TGTGCCACCAGTGAGGGGGAGTTAGGCAATCAGCCCCAGCATTTT.

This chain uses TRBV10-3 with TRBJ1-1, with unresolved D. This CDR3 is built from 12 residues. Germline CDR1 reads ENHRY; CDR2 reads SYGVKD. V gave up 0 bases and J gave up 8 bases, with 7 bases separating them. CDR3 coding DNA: TGTGCCATCAGTGAGTCTGTCAGGGAAGCTTTCTTT. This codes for CAISESVREAFF.

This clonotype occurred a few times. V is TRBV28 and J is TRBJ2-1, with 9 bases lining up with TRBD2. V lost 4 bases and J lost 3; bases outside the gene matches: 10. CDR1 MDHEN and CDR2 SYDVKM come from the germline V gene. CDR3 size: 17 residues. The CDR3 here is CASSSRLSGRNYNEQFF. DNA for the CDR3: TGTGCCAGCAGTTCCCGCCTTAGCGGGAGAAACTACAATGAGCAGTTCTTC.

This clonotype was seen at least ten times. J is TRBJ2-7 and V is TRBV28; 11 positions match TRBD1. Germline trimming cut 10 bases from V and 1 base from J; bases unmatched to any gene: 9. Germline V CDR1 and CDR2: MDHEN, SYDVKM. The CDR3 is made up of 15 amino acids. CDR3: CATTSGTGGSYEQYF. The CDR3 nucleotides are TGTGCCACAACTTCCGGGACAGGGGGTTCCTACGAGCAGTACTTC.

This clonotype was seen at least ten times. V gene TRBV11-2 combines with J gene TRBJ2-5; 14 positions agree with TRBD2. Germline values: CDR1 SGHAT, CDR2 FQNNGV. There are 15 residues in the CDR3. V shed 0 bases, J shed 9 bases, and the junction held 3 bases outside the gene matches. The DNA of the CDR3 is TGTGCCAGCAGCTTAGATTTGGGACTAGCGGGAGCCCAGTACTTC. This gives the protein CASSLDLGLAGAQYF.

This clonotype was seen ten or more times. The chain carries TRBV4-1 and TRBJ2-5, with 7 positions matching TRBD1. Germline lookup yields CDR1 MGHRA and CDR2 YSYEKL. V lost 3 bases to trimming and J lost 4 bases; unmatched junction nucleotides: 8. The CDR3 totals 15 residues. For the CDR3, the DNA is TGCGCCAGCAGCCAGGCAGATACAGGGGCAGAGACCCAGTACTTC. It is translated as CASSQADTGAETQYF.

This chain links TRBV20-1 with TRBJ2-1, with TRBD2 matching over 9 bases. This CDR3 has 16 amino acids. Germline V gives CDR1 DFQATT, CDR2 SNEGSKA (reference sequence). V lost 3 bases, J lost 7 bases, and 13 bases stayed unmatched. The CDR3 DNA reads TGCAGTGCTAGGGTACCTACTAGCGGGTGGGAGAATGAGCAGTTCTTC. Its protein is CSARVPTSGWENEQFF.

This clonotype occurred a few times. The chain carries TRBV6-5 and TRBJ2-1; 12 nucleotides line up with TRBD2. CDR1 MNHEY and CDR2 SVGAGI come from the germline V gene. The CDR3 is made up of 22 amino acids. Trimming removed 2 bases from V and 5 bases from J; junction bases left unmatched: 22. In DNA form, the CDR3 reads TGTGCCAGCAGTTACCCGCCCCTAGTCTATGGGCTAGCGGGAGGGCTTGACAATGAGCAGTTCTTC. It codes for CASSYPPLVYGLAGGLDNEQFF.

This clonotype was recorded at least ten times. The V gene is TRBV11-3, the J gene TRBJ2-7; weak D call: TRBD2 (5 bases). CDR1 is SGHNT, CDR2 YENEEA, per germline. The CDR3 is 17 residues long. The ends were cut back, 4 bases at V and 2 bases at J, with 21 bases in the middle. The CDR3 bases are TGTGCCAGCAGCTCGAGGGCACAGTTCGGTCCCCCCTACGAGCAGTACTTC. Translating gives CASSSRAQFGPPYEQYF.

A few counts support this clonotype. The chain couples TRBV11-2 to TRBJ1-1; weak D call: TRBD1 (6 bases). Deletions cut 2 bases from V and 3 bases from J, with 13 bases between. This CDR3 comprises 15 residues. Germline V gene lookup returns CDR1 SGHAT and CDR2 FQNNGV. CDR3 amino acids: CASSLLEGDDTEAFF. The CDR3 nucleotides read TGTGCCAGCAGCTTATTGGAGGGGGACGACACTGAAGCTTTCTTT.

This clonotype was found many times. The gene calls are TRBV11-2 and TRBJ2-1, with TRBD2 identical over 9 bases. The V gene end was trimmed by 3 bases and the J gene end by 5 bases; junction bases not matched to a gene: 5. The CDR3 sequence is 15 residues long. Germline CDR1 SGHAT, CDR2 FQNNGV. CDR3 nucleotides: TGTGCCAGCAGCTTTAGCGGGAGTCGGGACAATGAGCAGTTCTTC. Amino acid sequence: CASSFSGSRDNEQFF.

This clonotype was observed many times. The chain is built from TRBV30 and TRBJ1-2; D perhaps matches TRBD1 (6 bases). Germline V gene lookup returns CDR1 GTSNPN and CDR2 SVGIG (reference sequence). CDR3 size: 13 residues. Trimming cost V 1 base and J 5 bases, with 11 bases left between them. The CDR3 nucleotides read TGTGCCTGGAGTGGCGGGGGCGCTTATGGCTACACCTTC. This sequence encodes CAWSGGGAYGYTF.